These T cell receptor beta chains were read from a single sample in a study of T cells in Graves' hyperthyroidism and ophthalmopathy. TCRdb re-analysed the multiplex PCR reads in MiXCR, keeping a single row per CDR3 protein. The repertoire consists of about 210,000 distinct CDR3 sequences, with 17% occurring once and the leading ten covering 50%. The sequenced sample consisted of blood. These receptors were taken from a man aged 50 to 60 with Graves' hyperthyroidism. The CDR3 runs from the conserved cysteine through the conserved F or W. A D gene is named only where the DNA matches it firmly. Size tells how often a clone was seen (once, few, many) or the class of an expanded clone, and some rows leave it out.

j_gene,d_gene,v_gene,abundance,CDR3nt,CDR3aa
TRBJ1-4,NA,TRBV20-1,NA,TGCAGTGCTAGAGTTTTGGCGGGGGCTTCGACTAATGAAAAACTGTTTTTT,CSARVLAGASTNEKLFF
TRBJ1-1,NA,TRBV28,many,TGTGCCATCCAGGGGATGAACACTGAAGCTTTCTTT,CAIQGMNTEAFF
TRBJ1-5,NA,TRBV12-3/TRBV12-4,many,TGTGCCAGCAGTTTAGCGGGGGGTCAGCCCCAGCATTTT,CASSLAGGQPQHF
TRBJ1-1,NA,TRBV13,many,TGTGCCAGCAGTCGTAAACGGGACGGTGAAGCTTTCTTT,CASSRKRDGEAFF
TRBJ1-1,NA,TRBV30,NA,TGTGCCTGGAGTTTAACCTCCTTGGGGGGCACTGAAGCTTTCTTT,CAWSLTSLGGTEAFF
TRBJ2-5,NA,TRBV6-1,NA,TGTGCCGAGGGGGGGACAGCGGAAGAGACCCAGTACTTC,CAEGGTAEETQYF
TRBJ1-5,TRBD1,TRBV28,NA,TGTGCCAGCAGTTTGGGGGACAGGCTGCAGCCCCAGCATTTT,CASSLGDRLQPQHF
TRBJ1-2,NA,TRBV30,many,TGTGCCTGGGGACAGTCCTATGGCTACACCTTC,CAWGQSYGYTF
TRBJ2-1,NA,TRBV5-1,NA,TGCGCCAGCAGCTTAATAAGTGGGCACAATGAGCAGTTCTTC,CASSLISGHNEQFF
TRBJ1-5,TRBD1,TRBV7-2,few,TGTGCCAGCAGCTTCACAGGGGGTGGTCAGCCCCAGCATTTT,CASSFTGGGQPQHF
TRBJ2-1,NA,TRBV5-1,NA,TGCGCCAGCAGCCTATTACCAAGCTCCTACAATGAGCAGTTCTTC,CASSLLPSSYNEQFF
TRBJ2-5,NA,TRBV18,many,TGTGCCAGCTCACCACCGGGCGTTTTGAAGACCCAGTACTTC,CASSPPGVLKTQYF
TRBJ1-5,TRBD1,TRBV20-1,many,TGCAGTGCCACGAGTGGACAGGGGTTGCGCAATCAGCCCCAGCATTTT,CSATSGQGLRNQPQHF
TRBJ2-1,NA,TRBV3-1,many,TGTGCCAGCAGCCCTCGGACAGCGAAGAATTACAATGAGCAGTTCTTC,CASSPRTAKNYNEQFF
TRBJ1-2,TRBD1,TRBV28,many,TGTGCCAGCAGTAACCCGACAGGGCCCAACTATGGCTACACCTTC,CASSNPTGPNYGYTF
TRBJ2-7,NA,TRBV4-3,NA,TGCGCCAGCAGCCAAGATACGGGAAACGAGCAGTACTTC,CASSQDTGNEQYF
TRBJ2-3,NA,TRBV27,many,TGTGCCAGCAGTTTCTTGGAGGCAGATACGCAGTATTTT,CASSFLEADTQYF
TRBJ2-2,TRBD1,TRBV5-1,few,TGCGCCAGCAGCTACTTACAGGGGGCCGGGGAGCTGTTTTTT,CASSYLQGAGELFF
TRBJ2-1,NA,TRBV5-1,many,TGCGCCAGCAGCTTGGTTGGATATGAGCAGTTCTTC,CASSLVGYEQFF
TRBJ2-1,TRBD2,TRBV10-3,NA,TGTGCCATCACCGATAGCGGGGGTGAGAGCTCCTACAATGAGCAGTTCTTC,CAITDSGGESSYNEQFF
TRBJ1-3,NA,TRBV9,few,TGTGCCAGCAGCGAAAATCAGGGTGTAAACACCATATATTTT,CASSENQGVNTIYF
TRBJ2-1,NA,TRBV5-1,NA,TGCGCCAGCAGCCTGACAGGAGGCGGCTCGATTGAGCAGTTCTTC,CASSLTGGGSIEQFF
TRBJ2-7,NA,TRBV7-6,NA,TGTGCCAGCAGCTTAGGCGGCGGGATAAACGAGCAGTACTTC,CASSLGGGINEQYF
TRBJ2-5,TRBD1,TRBV7-3,many,TGTGCCAGCAGCTTAAAGGGGGCAGGAGTCCAAGAGACCCAGTACTTC,CASSLKGAGVQETQYF
TRBJ2-2,NA,TRBV11-2,many,TGTGCCAGCAGCTTTTCAGGGCCCGGGGAGCTGTTTTTT,CASSFSGPGELFF
TRBJ2-7,NA,TRBV11-2,many,TGTGCCAGCAGCCCACAGGGTGGGGAGCAGTACTTC,CASSPQGGEQYF
TRBJ1-2,NA,TRBV20-1,NA,TGCAGTGCGAAGAGGGGATCATTTGGAGACTATGGCTACACCTTC,CSAKRGSFGDYGYTF
TRBJ2-7,NA,TRBV5-1,many,TGCGCCAGCAGCTTGGGGCAGGAGGAAGAGCAGTACTTC,CASSLGQEEEQYF
TRBJ1-1,NA,TRBV5-5,NA,TGTGCCAGCAGCGGGGGGGCGGGCAACACTGAAGCTTTCTTT,CASSGGAGNTEAFF
TRBJ2-7,NA,TRBV6-1,NA,TGTGCCAGCAGTCTCCAACAGACGTACAATGAGCAGTACTTC,CASSLQQTYNEQYF
TRBJ2-5,TRBD2,TRBV7-9,few,TGTGCCAGCAGTCCCGGGACTAGCGGGAGGGCCGTAGAGACCCAGTACTTC,CASSPGTSGRAVETQYF
TRBJ2-3,TRBD1,TRBV7-3,few,TGTGCCAGCAGAAAGGGACAGGGGTCAGATACGCAGTATTTT,CASRKGQGSDTQYF
TRBJ2-3,NA,TRBV14,few,TGTGCCAGCAGCCGGCAGGACACAGATACGCAGTATTTT,CASSRQDTDTQYF
TRBJ1-5,NA,TRBV19,NA,TGTGCCAGTTCAAGGGCCTCATCCAATCAGCCCCAGCATTTT,CASSRASSNQPQHF
TRBJ1-3,NA,TRBV6-2/TRBV6-3,few,TGTGCCAGCAGTGCCTTCGACCGGAGCCCTGGAAACACCATATATTTT,CASSAFDRSPGNTIYF